This T cell receptor (beta chain) was sequenced for a study of blood T cells in healthy people across ages. A second PCR of 7 to 11 cycles used a sample-barcoded 5' primer and a J-beta primer mix. The authors tagged each cDNA molecule using a template-switch adaptor with 12 random nucleotides. MiXCR, run by TCRdb on the 5' RACE reads, gives a single entry per CDR3 protein. The sample carries about 650,000 distinct CDR3 sequences, about a third recorded once. The CDR3 consists of 11 residues. V gave up 4 bases and J gave up 6 bases, with 10 bases separating them. Germline V gene data show CDR1 as DFQATT and CDR2 as SNEGSKA (reference sequence). The sample holds many counts of this clonotype. Its specificity is not known. General study findings and limits: Changes seen in expanded clonotypes were possibly confounded by donor CMV status left unknown.

This clonotype originated in a woman aged 80 or over in good health. This rearrangement joins TRBV20-1 to TRBJ2-7; weak D call: TRBD1 (5 bases). The sample was blood. This CDR3 reads CSAMQGSEQYF. In nucleotides, the CDR3 is TGCAGTGCTATGCAGGGAAGCGAGCAGTACTTC.